A single sample gave rise to the 22 T cell receptor beta chains below, sequenced in a study of regulatory T cells in long-lasting Graves disease. CDR3-region Arm-PCR and iRepertoire HTBI primers produced the TCR beta libraries. TCRdb re-called the multiplex PCR reads through MiXCR, storing one row per CDR3 protein. The sample has roughly 420,000 distinct CDR3 sequences; about 16% are singletons. Regarding time point: newly diagnosed GD, antithyroid drugs for less than 3 months. After RNA was extracted from PBMCs, the TCR library was made from it. Another study also made use of these data, one on T cells in Graves' hyperthyroidism and ophthalmopathy.

The sample was peripheral blood mononuclear cells (PBMCs), taken at new diagnosis, from a patient treated with antithyroid drugs. The origin of the receptors is a woman aged 25 to 39 with Graves disease.

The sample holds a few counts of this clonotype. The chain links TRBV15 to TRBJ1-4, with unresolved D. The CDR3 extends over 13 amino acids. Germline V gene data show CDR1 as LNHNV and CDR2 as YYDKDF (reference sequence). CDR3 nucleotide sequence: TGTGCGACGGCGCGGGAGGGATTGGAAAAACTGTTTTTT. Protein product: CATAREGLEKLFF.

This clonotype was recorded at least ten times. The chain carries TRBV20-1 and TRBJ2-4; 7 nucleotides agree with TRBD1. Per the germline V gene, CDR1 is DFQATT and CDR2 is SNEGSKA (reference sequence). The V and J ends lost 4 bases and 1 base, in that order; junction bases with no gene match: 7. The CDR3 extends over 15 amino acids. The CDR3 reads CSAIKGALAKNIQYF. In DNA form, the CDR3 reads TGCAGTGCTATCAAGGGGGCCTTGGCCAAAAACATTCAGTACTTC.

In this sample, this clonotype turned up many times. This chain uses TRBV29-1 with TRBJ1-1, with D perhaps matching TRBD1 (5 bases). The CDR3 length is 10 residues. Deletions cut 6 bases from V and 7 bases from J, with 9 bases between. Germline CDR1 and CDR2: SQVTM and ANQGSEA. CDR3 sequence: CSVRQIEAFF. CDR3 in DNA: TGCAGCGTACGACAGATTGAAGCTTTCTTT.

This clonotype was counted many times. This sequence joins TRBV12-3 or TRBV12-4 and TRBJ2-5; D is unclear. This CDR3 region has 14 residues. Trimming took 1 base from V and 1 from J, leaving 7 bases between them. This chain's CDR3 is CASSLVVGQETQYF. The CDR3, as DNA: TGTGCCAGCAGTTTAGTGGTGGGCCAAGAGACCCAGTACTTC.

The rearrangement links TRBV9 to TRBJ2-3; D unclear. With 2 bases removed from V and 0 bases from J, the gap between germline ends came to 7 bases. Per the germline V gene, CDR1 is SGDLS and CDR2 is YYNGEE. This CDR3 is built from 14 residues. The CDR3 reads CASSVASSTDTQYF. The CDR3 DNA sequence: TGTGCCAGCAGCGTTGCTTCTAGCACAGATACGCAGTATTTT.

This sequence joins TRBV5-1 and TRBJ1-3, with D tentatively TRBD1 (6 bases). V gave up 0 bases and J gave up 0 bases, with 10 bases separating them. The CDR3 extends over 16 amino acids. Germline V gives CDR1 SGHRS, CDR2 YFSETQ. The CDR3 here is CASSLVGTNSGNTIYF. DNA for the CDR3: TGCGCCAGCAGCTTGGTGGGGACAAACTCTGGAAACACCATATATTTT. The complete variable domain, with remaining parts taken from reference TRBV5-1 and TRBJ1-3, reads KAGVTQTPRYLIKTRGQQVTLSCSPISGHRSVSWYQQTPGQGLQFLFEYFSETQRNKGNFPGRFSGRQFSNSRSEMNVSTLELGDSALYLCASSLVGTNSGNTIYFGEGSWLTVV.

The chain employs TRBV3-1 and TRBJ2-1; tentatively, D is TRBD2 (5 bases). The CDR3 spans 16 residues. V dropped 0 bases and J dropped 5 bases, with 14 bases sitting between them. Germline CDR1 and CDR2: LGHDT and YNNKEL (reference sequence). The CDR3: CASSQEGLAPDNEQFF. The CDR3 DNA is TGTGCCAGCAGCCAAGAAGGTCTAGCACCAGACAATGAGCAGTTCTTC.

The chain links TRBV9 to TRBJ2-1; tentative D call: TRBD2 (5 bases). Germline CDR1 and CDR2: SGDLS and YYNGEE. The CDR3 spans 15 residues. Trimming cost V 3 bases and J 7 bases, with 17 bases left between them. CDR3 region: CASSAGERPGNEQFF. The CDR3 DNA follows: TGTGCCAGCAGCGCCGGAGAAAGGCCGGGGAATGAGCAGTTCTTC.

About this clonotype: A much more abundant neighbour one base away suggests this may be a read error. This chain uses TRBV28 with TRBJ2-1, with D possibly being TRBD1 or TRBD2 (5 bases each). The CDR3 extends over 16 amino acids. Germline loops: CDR1 MDHEN, CDR2 SYDVKM. CDR3 residues: CASRPRDGSSCNEQFF. CDR3 in DNA: TGTGCCAGCAGGCCCCGGGACGGAAGCTCCTGCAATGAGCAGTTCTTC.

The table lists this clonotype with many counts. J is TRBJ1-5 and V is TRBV12-3 or TRBV12-4; no reliable D call. V was shortened by 6 bases and J by 6 bases, with 21 bases between the two germline ends. The CDR3 consists of 16 residues. For the CDR3, the DNA is TGTGCCAGCAGCCGCGCCCCCAGTGCCCTGGGTCAGCCCCAGCATTTT. This encodes CASSRAPSALGQPQHF.

The sample holds many counts of this clonotype. The chain is built from TRBV12-3 or TRBV12-4 and TRBJ1-5, with a possible D match to TRBD1 (5 bases). The CDR3 is 14 amino acids. V dropped 2 bases and J dropped 4 bases, with 9 bases sitting between them. The CDR3 coding sequence is TGTGCCAGCAGTTTATCAGGGCAAAATCAGCCCCAGCATTTT. It encodes CASSLSGQNQPQHF.

This clonotype was seen many times. The V and J genes are TRBV5-5 and TRBJ2-7, with D hard to call. The CDR3 loop spans 16 amino acids. V was trimmed by 5 bases and J by 3 bases, leaving 21 bases between them. Per germline, CDR1 SGHKS and CDR2 YYEKEE (reference sequence). CDR3 sequence reads: CASSPDGTRSFYEQYF. CDR3 sequence (DNA): TGTGCCAGCAGTCCTGATGGAACCAGAAGTTTCTACGAGCAGTACTTC.

The chain carries TRBV4-1 and TRBJ2-7, with D perhaps TRBD1 (6 bases). Germline-derived CDR1 and CDR2 are MGHRA and YSYEKL. V gave up 4 bases and J gave up 2 bases, with 15 bases separating them. CDR3 length equals 15 residues. The CDR3 here is CASSLIWDTAYEQYF. The CDR3 DNA follows: TGCGCCAGCAGCCTGATTTGGGACACGGCCTACGAGCAGTACTTC.

This clonotype was detected ten times or more. The J gene is TRBJ2-1, the V gene TRBV5-1; 12 bases map to TRBD1. Trimming removed 0 bases from V and 8 bases from J; junction bases left unmatched: 3. The V gene's germline CDR1 is SGHRS and CDR2 YFSETQ. The length of the CDR3 is 15 residues. The CDR3 DNA sequence: TGCGCCAGCAGCTTGGATGGGACAGGGGGCGATGAGCAGTTCTTC. It is translated as CASSLDGTGGDEQFF.

V is TRBV19 and J is TRBJ2-1, with D tentatively TRBD2 (6 bases). V was shortened by 5 bases and J by 7 bases, with 18 bases between the two germline ends. The CDR3 is 15 residues long. Germline values: CDR1 LNHDA, CDR2 SQIVND (reference sequence). The CDR3 DNA reads TGTGCCAGTAGTCCCAGTTCGCGGGAAGAGAATGAGCAGTTCTTC. Translating gives CASSPSSREENEQFF.

The chain carries TRBV10-3 and TRBJ2-7; tentative D call: TRBD2 (6 bases). The CDR3 contains 13 residues. Per the germline V gene, CDR1 is ENHRY and CDR2 is SYGVKD. V lost 4 bases, J lost 3 bases, and 10 bases lay in between. The CDR3 loop reads CAISGRDGYEQYF. The CDR3 coding sequence is TGTGCCATCAGTGGGCGGGACGGCTACGAGCAGTACTTC.

This clonotype was seen more than once but under ten times. V usage is TRBV29-1 and J usage is TRBJ2-5; TRBD2 matches at 7 bases. Per the germline V gene, CDR1 is SQVTM and CDR2 is ANQGSEA. V gave up 5 bases and J gave up 4 bases; unmatched junction bases: 10. This CDR3 is 14 amino acids long. The CDR3 protein is CSVPAGEVAETQYF. CDR3 nucleotides: TGCAGCGTTCCCGCGGGAGAAGTTGCAGAGACCCAGTACTTC.

This clonotype has at least ten counts. The rearrangement joins TRBV30 to TRBJ1-4, with TRBD1 identical over 7 bases. CDR1 GTSNPN and CDR2 SVGIG come from the germline V gene (reference sequence). J was trimmed by 0 bases and V by 2 bases; bases with no gene match: 3. The CDR3 contains 15 residues. CDR3 region: CAWSPGGTTNEKLFF. CDR3 DNA: TGTGCCTGGAGTCCAGGGGGTACAACTAATGAAAAACTGTTTTTT.

This clonotype was recorded at least ten times. The V gene is TRBV11-2, the J gene TRBJ2-2, with 9 bases that match TRBD1. V shed 4 bases, J shed 8 bases, and the junction held 2 bases outside the gene matches. CDR1 is SGHAT and CDR2 is FQNNGV in the germline V gene. The CDR3 is 13 residues long. The CDR3 DNA sequence: TGTGCCAGCAGCTCAGACAGGGGGGGGGAGCTGTTTTTT. This translates into CASSSDRGGELFF.

The genes are TRBV10-3 and TRBJ2-2; 10 bases match TRBD1. This CDR3 spans 16 amino acids. Trimming removed 10 bases from V and 0 bases from J; junction bases left unmatched: 8. Germline-derived CDR1 and CDR2 are ENHRY and SYGVKD. DNA of the CDR3: TGTGCCACCAAGGACAGGGGGACTTCGAACACCGGGGAGCTGTTTTTT. Protein sequence: CATKDRGTSNTGELFF.

This clonotype was observed at least ten times. The rearrangement links TRBV7-2 to TRBJ2-5, with D perhaps matching TRBD1 (6 bases). Germline lookup yields CDR1 SGHTA and CDR2 FQGNSA. Trimming shortened V by 6 bases and J by 4 bases, and 15 bases separated the two germline ends. The CDR3 has 14 amino acids. CDR3 sequence: CASSEARGGETQYF. The CDR3 DNA reads as TGTGCCAGCAGTGAAGCGAGAGGGGGAGAGACCCAGTACTTC.

Concerning this clonotype itself: Compared with germline, one end of the junction differs, possibly owing to a read error. The chain employs TRBV4-1 and TRBJ2-5; D might be TRBD2 (7 bases). This CDR3 is built from 15 residues. Per the germline V gene, CDR1 is MGHRA and CDR2 is YSYEKL. The CDR3 spells CASSLEGGSGETQHF. As DNA, the CDR3 is TGCGCCAGCAGCCTCGAGGGGGGGTCCGGGGAGACCCAGCACTTC.